These T cell receptor beta chains were read from a single sample in a study of T-cell reconstitution after alpha-beta-depleted transplantation in children. TCRdb used MiXCR to reprocess the PCR reads, holding one entry per CDR3 protein. The data contain about 240,000 distinct CDR3 sequences, about 23% of them seen just once; the ten biggest clones take up 2.6%. The sample here was PBMCs, taken before TCRalphabeta/CD19-depleted stem cell transplant. These receptors were taken from a girl aged 2-10 years with Fanconi anemia, due to receive a stem cell transplant. Both conserved end residues are part of each CDR3. A D gene is named only where the DNA matches it firmly. A clone size is listed for some rows: how often the clone was seen (once, few, many), or a class if it is expanded.

clone_size	v_call	j_call	d_call	cdr3_aa	cdr3_nt
many	TRBV20-1	TRBJ2-3	-	CSARDRERYTDTQYF	TGCAGTGCTAGAGACAGGGAAAGGTACACAGATACGCAGTATTTT
-	TRBV7-9	TRBJ1-1	-	CASSSQMAGYEAFF	TGTGCCAGCAGCTCCCAAATGGCAGGGTACGAAGCTTTCTTT
-	TRBV29-1	TRBJ2-1	TRBD1	CSVTGTGGVGLICNEQFF	TGCAGCGTTACCGGGACAGGGGGCGTTGGTTTAATTTGCAATGAGCAGTTCTTC
-	TRBV29-1	TRBJ1-1	-	CSVHGGTTEPFF	TGCAGCGTTCACGGGGGGACCACTGAACCTTTCTTT
-	TRBV6-1	TRBJ2-3	TRBD2	CASSESASGGLSTDTQYF	TGTGCCAGCAGTGAATCGGCTAGCGGGGGCCTAAGCACAGATACGCAGTATTTT
many	TRBV12-3/TRBV12-4	TRBJ2-1	TRBD2	CASSLQGLAVNEQFF	TGTGCCAGCAGCCTGCAAGGACTAGCGGTTAATGAGCAGTTCTTC
-	TRBV15	TRBJ1-5	-	CATSRDLSRSSVYQPQHF	TGTGCCACCAGCAGAGATCTGAGCAGGAGCTCGGTCTATCAGCCCCAGCATTTT
few	TRBV5-1	TRBJ2-7	TRBD2	CASSPLREGSYEQYF	TGCGCCAGCAGCCCCCTGCGGGAGGGTTCCTACGAGCAGTACTTC
few	TRBV28	TRBJ2-3	-	CASTNPGEDTQYF	TGTGCCAGCACCAACCCTGGGGAAGATACGCAGTATTTT
many	TRBV20-1	TRBJ1-5	-	CSARDRKITFLNQPQHF	TGCAGTGCTAGAGACAGGAAAATCACCTTCCTCAATCAGCCCCAGCATTTT
few	TRBV3-1	TRBJ2-7	-	CASSQGTGWKEQYF	TGTGCCAGCAGCCAAGGTACTGGGTGGAAAGAGCAGTACTTC
many	TRBV5-5	TRBJ2-1	-	CASSLALPSYNEQFF	TGTGCCAGCAGCTTGGCACTTCCCTCCTACAATGAGCAGTTCTTC
-	TRBV27	TRBJ2-3	-	CASSLWGEDDTQYF	TGTGCCAGCAGTTTATGGGGGGAGGACGATACGCAGTATTTT
-	TRBV11-2	TRBJ2-3	-	CASSLLATDTQYF	TGTGCCAGCAGCTTACTAGCTACAGATACGCAGTATTTT
many	TRBV5-1	TRBJ2-5	-	CASSLQGREETQYF	TGCGCCAGCAGCTTACAGGGCCGAGAAGAGACCCAGTACTTC
-	TRBV29-1	TRBJ2-7	-	CSVRAEGWGYEQYF	TGCAGCGTGAGGGCGGAGGGGTGGGGCTACGAGCAGTACTTC
-	TRBV20-1	TRBJ2-7	-	CSAREWNYEQYF	TGCAGTGCTAGAGAGTGGAACTACGAGCAGTACTTC
few	TRBV20-1	TRBJ2-1	TRBD1	CSATQGDDYNEQFF	TGCAGTGCGACACAGGGGGACGACTACAATGAGCAGTTCTTC
many	TRBV20-1	TRBJ2-1	-	CSAPTRRDYNEQFF	TGCAGTGCCCCGACTAGACGAGACTACAATGAGCAGTTCTTC
-	TRBV20-1	TRBJ2-1	-	CSASPTSSYNEQFF	TGCAGTGCTAGCCCGACAAGCTCCTACAATGAGCAGTTCTTC
many	TRBV29-1	TRBJ2-5	-	CSGGLRVAAIGETQYF	TGCAGCGGCGGACTTCGGGTAGCGGCGATAGGAGAGACCCAGTACTTC
many	TRBV20-1	TRBJ2-7	-	CSARVYEQYF	TGCAGTGCTAGGGTCTACGAGCAGTACTTC
many	TRBV7-3	TRBJ2-1	-	CASSATIRSYNEQFF	TGTGCCAGCAGCGCGACAATCCGCTCCTACAATGAGCAGTTCTTC
-	TRBV28	TRBJ2-7	-	CASRGTETYEQYF	TGTGCCAGCAGGGGGACCGAAACCTACGAGCAGTACTTC
few	TRBV27	TRBJ2-6	TRBD1	CASRWTGGRYGANVLTF	TGTGCCAGCAGGTGGACAGGGGGTAGGTATGGGGCCAACGTCCTGACTTTC
-	TRBV28	TRBJ2-3	TRBD2	CASIPSGGLVSTDTQYF	TGTGCCAGCATCCCTAGCGGGGGGCTAGTAAGCACAGATACGCAGTATTTT
-	TRBV7-6	TRBJ2-1	-	CASSTFNNEQFF	TGTGCCAGCAGCACCTTTAACAATGAGCAGTTCTTC
-	TRBV28	TRBJ1-5	-	CASSDHLQPQHF	TGTGCCAGCAGCGATCATCTTCAGCCCCAGCATTTT
many	TRBV20-1	TRBJ2-1	-	CSARAYRVPDNEQFF	TGCAGTGCTAGAGCTTACCGAGTTCCCGACAATGAGCAGTTCTTC
-	TRBV5-1	TRBJ2-7	TRBD1	CASSLDRIYEQYF	TGCGCCAGCAGCCTGGACAGGATCTACGAGCAGTACTTC
-	TRBV18	TRBJ2-1	-	CASSPPRSSYNEQFF	TGTGCCAGCTCACCACCGAGGAGCTCCTACAATGAGCAGTTCTTC
many	TRBV4-2	TRBJ2-7	-	CASSPSSIAAYEQYF	TGTGCCAGCAGCCCCTCGTCGATAGCGGCCTACGAGCAGTACTTC
-	TRBV20-1	TRBJ2-3	TRBD2	CSAIRLAGGTDTQYF	TGCAGTGCTATCCGACTAGCGGGGGGTACAGATACGCAGTATTTT
few	TRBV5-1	TRBJ2-1	-	CASSLARRSSSYNEQFF	TGCGCCAGCAGCTTGGCCCGCAGGTCCTCCTCCTACAATGAGCAGTTCTTC
many	TRBV28	TRBJ1-2	-	CASSSLSGGYTF	TGTGCCAGCAGTTCTTTATCCGGAGGCTACACCTTC
-	TRBV7-9	TRBJ2-1	TRBD1	CASSLGFGQGWLYEQFF	TGTGCCAGCAGCTTAGGTTTTGGACAGGGATGGTTATATGAGCAGTTCTTC
many	TRBV12-3/TRBV12-4	TRBJ1-1	-	CASSLLLNTEAFF	TGTGCCAGCAGTCTACTGTTGAACACTGAAGCTTTCTTT
many	TRBV5-1	TRBJ2-2	-	CASSHITSRLNTGELFF	TGCGCCAGCAGCCATATTACCTCCCGGCTGAACACCGGGGAGCTGTTTTTT
many	TRBV7-2	TRBJ2-1	-	CASSITIGDPYNEQFF	TGTGCCAGCAGCATTACGATAGGGGACCCCTACAATGAGCAGTTCTTC
-	TRBV5-1	TRBJ2-1	TRBD2	CASHLTSSGSNNEQFF	TGCGCCAGCCACCTTACTTCTAGCGGCAGTAACAATGAGCAGTTCTTC
many	TRBV29-1	TRBJ2-1	TRBD2	CSVDLTSVSSYNEQFF	TGCAGCGTTGATCTAACTAGCGTGAGCTCCTACAATGAGCAGTTCTTC